This T cell receptor (beta chain) was recorded in a study of post-analysis software for immune sequencing data. At the level of the study: Both relapsing-remitting and secondary progressive multiple sclerosis featured among the disease courses, as did progressive-relapsing multiple sclerosis. Study-wide points: Patients used about 5 TRBV segments, including TRBV5-6, TRBV5-1 and TRBV20-1, more often than controls. Strong co-clustering by F measure linked samples that shared a preparation batch. Significantly lower normalized Chao1 diversity was found in patients with multiple sclerosis relative to controls.

The germline V gene encodes CDR1 MDHEN and CDR2 SYDVKM. The ends were cut back, 3 bases at V and 6 bases at J, with 15 bases in the middle. The CDR3 contains 16 residues. TCR beta cDNA libraries had unique molecular identifiers. MiXCR was run by TCRdb on the PCR reads, yielding one entry per CDR3 protein. The sample has some 800,000 distinct CDR3 sequences, around 42% seen once; the top ten hold just under 5%. Note on this clonotype: What it recognizes is unknown.

Sequencing was performed on blood. The clonotype was recovered from a girl aged 5 to 17 with multiple sclerosis. The chain uses TRBV28 and TRBJ2-6; D tentatively fits TRBD1 or TRBD2 (5 bases each). CDR3 sequence reads: CASSLPGTALANVLTF. The CDR3 nucleotides are TGTGCCAGCAGTTTGCCGGGGACGGCCTTGGCCAACGTCCTGACTTTC.